This TCR beta chain is from a study of T cell repertoires in cytomegalovirus infection. The overall study: CMV infection together with matching HLA type was indicated by public TCR beta signatures.

Findings and limits, study-wide: There were HLA-C-restricted CMV-specific TCR beta clonotypes dominating the ex vivo response. Public TCR beta family frequency separated CMV-and-HLA carriers, including in an independent cohort.

TCRdb reanalysed the reads using MiXCR and keeps one entry per CDR3 protein. The data contain some 700,000 distinct CDR3 sequences, about a third of them singletons. The CDR3 loop spans 15 amino acids. V was clipped by 2 bases and J by 8 bases, with 14 bases between them. Germline CDR1 is KGHDR and CDR2 is SFDVKD. A note on this clonotype: What it binds is not known.

The sequence was collected from a human donor in good health (CMV status not recorded). Some clones in this sample may be carry-over from other donors' samples. The chain links TRBV24-1 to TRBJ1-4, with D perhaps TRBD1 (6 bases). Material: PBMCs. CDR3 protein: CATSDSGTQGEKLFF. The CDR3 nucleotides read TGTGCCACCAGTGATTCCGGGACGCAGGGGGAAAAACTGTTTTTT.